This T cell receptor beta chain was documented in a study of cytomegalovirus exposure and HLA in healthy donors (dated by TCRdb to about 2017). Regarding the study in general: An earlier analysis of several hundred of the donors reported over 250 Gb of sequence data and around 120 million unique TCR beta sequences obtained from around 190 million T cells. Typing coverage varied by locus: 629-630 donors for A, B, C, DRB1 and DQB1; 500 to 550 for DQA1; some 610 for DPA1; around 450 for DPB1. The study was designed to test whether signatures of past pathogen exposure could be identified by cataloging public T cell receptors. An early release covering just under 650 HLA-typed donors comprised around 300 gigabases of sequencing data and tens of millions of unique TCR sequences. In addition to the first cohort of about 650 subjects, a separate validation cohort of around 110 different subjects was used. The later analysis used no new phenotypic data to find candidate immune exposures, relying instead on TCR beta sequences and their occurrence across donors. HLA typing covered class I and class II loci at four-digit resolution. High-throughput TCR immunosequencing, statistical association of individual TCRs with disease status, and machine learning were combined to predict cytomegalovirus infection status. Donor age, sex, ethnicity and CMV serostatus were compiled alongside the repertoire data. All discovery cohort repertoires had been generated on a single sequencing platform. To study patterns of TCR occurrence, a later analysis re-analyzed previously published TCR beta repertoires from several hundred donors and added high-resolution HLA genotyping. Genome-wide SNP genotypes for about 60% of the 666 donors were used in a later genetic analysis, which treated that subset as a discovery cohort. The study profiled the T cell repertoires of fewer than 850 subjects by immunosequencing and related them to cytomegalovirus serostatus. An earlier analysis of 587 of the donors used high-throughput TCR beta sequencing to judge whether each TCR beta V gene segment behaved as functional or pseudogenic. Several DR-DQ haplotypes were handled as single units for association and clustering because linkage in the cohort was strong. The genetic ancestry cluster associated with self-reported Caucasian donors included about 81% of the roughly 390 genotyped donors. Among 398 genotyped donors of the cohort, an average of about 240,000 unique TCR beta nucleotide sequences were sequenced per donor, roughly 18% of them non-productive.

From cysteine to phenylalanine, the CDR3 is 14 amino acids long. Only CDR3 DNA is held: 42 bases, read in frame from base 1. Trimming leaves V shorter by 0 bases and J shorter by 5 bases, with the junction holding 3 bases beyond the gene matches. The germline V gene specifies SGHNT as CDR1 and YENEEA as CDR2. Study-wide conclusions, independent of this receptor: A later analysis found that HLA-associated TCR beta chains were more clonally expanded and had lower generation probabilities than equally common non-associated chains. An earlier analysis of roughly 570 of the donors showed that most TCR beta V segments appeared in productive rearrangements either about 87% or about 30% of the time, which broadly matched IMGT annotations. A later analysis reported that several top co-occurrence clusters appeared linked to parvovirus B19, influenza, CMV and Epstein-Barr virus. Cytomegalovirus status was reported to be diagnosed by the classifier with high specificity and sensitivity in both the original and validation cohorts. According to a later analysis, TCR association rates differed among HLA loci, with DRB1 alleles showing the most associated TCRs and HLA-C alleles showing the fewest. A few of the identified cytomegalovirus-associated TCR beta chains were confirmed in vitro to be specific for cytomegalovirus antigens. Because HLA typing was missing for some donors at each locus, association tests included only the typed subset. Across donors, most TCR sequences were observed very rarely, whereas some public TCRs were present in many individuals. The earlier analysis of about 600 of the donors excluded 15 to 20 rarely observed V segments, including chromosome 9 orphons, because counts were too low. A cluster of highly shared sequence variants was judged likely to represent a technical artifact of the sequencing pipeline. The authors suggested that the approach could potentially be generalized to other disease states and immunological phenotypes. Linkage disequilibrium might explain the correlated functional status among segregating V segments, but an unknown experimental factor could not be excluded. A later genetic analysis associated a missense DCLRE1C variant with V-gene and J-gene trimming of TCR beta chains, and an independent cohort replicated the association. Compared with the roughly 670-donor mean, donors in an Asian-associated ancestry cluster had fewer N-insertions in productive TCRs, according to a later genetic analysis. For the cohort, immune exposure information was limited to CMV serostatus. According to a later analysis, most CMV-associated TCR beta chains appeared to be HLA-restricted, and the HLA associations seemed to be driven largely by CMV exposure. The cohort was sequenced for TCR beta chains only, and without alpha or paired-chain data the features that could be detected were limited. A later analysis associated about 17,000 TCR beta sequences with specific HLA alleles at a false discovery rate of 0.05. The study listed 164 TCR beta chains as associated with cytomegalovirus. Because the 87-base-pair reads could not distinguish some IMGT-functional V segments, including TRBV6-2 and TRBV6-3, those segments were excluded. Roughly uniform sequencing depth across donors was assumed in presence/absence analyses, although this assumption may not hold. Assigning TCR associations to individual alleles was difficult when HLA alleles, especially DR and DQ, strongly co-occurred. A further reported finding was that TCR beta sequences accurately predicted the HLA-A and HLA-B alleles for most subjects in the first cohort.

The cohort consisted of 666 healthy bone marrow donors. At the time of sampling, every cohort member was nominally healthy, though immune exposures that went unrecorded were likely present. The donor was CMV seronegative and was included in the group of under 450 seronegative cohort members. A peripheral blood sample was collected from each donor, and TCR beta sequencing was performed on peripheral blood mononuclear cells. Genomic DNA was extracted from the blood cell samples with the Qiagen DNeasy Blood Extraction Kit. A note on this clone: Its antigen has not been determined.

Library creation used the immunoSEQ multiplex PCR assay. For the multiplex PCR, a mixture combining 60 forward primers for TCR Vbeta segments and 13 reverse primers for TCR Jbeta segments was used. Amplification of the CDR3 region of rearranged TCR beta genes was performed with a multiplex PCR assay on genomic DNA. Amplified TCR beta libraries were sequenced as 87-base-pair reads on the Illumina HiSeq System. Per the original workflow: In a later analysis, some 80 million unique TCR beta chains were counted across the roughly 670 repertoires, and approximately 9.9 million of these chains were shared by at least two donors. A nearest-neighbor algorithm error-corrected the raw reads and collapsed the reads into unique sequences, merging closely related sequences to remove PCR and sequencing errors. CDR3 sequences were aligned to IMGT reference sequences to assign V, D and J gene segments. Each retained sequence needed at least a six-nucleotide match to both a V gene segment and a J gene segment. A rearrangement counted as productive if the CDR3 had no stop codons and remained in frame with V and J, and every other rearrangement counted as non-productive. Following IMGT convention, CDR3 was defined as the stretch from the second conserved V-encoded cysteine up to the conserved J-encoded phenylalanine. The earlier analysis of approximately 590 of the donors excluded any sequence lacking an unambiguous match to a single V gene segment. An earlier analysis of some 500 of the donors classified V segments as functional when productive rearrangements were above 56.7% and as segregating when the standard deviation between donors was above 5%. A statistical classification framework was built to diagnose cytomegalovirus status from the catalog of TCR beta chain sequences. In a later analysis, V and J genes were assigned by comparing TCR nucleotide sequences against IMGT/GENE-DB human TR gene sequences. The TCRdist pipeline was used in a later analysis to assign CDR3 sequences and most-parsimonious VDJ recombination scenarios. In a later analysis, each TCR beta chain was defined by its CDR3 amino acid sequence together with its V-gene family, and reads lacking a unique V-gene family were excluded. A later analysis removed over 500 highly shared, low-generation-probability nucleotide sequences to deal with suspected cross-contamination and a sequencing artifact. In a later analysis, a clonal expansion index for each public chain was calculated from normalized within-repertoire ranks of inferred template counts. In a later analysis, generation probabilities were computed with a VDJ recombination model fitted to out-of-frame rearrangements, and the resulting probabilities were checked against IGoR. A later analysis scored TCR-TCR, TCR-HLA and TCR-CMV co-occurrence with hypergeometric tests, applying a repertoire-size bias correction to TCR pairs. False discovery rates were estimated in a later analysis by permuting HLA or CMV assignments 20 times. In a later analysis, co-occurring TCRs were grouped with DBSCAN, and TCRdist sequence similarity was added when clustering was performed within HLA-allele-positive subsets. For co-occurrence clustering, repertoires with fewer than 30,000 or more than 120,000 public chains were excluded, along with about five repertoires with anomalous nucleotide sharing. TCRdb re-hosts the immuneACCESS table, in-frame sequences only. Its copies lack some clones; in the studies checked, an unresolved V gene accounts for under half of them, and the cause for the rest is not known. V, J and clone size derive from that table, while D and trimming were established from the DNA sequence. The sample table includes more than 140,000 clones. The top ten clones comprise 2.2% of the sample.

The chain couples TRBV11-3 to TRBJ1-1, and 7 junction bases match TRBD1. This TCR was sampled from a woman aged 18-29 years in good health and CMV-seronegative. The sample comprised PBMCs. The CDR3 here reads CASSLDHRGTEAFF. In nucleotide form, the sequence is TGTGCCAGCAGCTTAGACCACAGGGGAACTGAAGCTTTCTTT.